These 2 T cell receptor beta chains share one sample of origin, sequenced in a study of blood T cell repertoires in COVID-19. The protocol was immunoSEQ multiplex PCR, while the TCRdb copy is restricted to in-frame clones and leaves out a portion. In the table there are 90,000 to 100,000 clones, roughly 87% of which are singletons. Sequencing input: peripheral blood. These receptors all come from a woman aged 60 to 75 with COVID-19, enrolled during active disease.

On this clone itself: At one end the junction does not follow the germline gene, possibly because of a read error. The sample holds other DNA sequences that translate to the same CDR3. This chain uses TRBV4-1 with TRBJ1-6; 7 nucleotides line up with TRBD1. This CDR3 is 16 amino acids long. CDR1 is MGHRA and CDR2 is YSYEKL in the germline V gene. CDR3 amino acids: CASSQGQKAYNSPLHF. In DNA, the CDR3 is TGCGCCAGCAGCCAGGGACAGAAGGCCTACAATTCACCCCTCCACTTT.

This CDR3 is CASSSNPGQIPSEQYF. The CDR3 DNA reads TGTGCCAGCAGCTCTAATCCGGGACAGATCCCTAGTGAGCAGTACTTC. The chain employs TRBV7-6 and TRBJ2-7; 7 nucleotides match TRBD1. Germline CDR1 and CDR2: SGHVS and FNYEAQ. Trimming took 4 bases from V and 7 from J; bases not matched to a gene: 16. The CDR3 has 16 amino acids.